A selection of T cell receptor beta chains follows, all from one sample in a study of beta chain features in type 1 diabetes. Using immunoSEQ multiplex PCR, the repertoire was profiled, and TCRdb retains in-frame clones only, with some absent. The data contain hundreds of thousands of clones, around 15% of them singletons. Sequencing used naive CD4+ T cells from blood. Receptors originate from a man younger than 30 with type 1 diabetes. The CDR3 runs from the conserved cysteine through the conserved F or W. A D gene is named only where the DNA matches it firmly. For some rows the clone size is stated as once, few or many, or as a class when expanded; others skip it.

cdr3_length: 16; j_call: TRBJ2-3; d_call: .; clone_size: .; v_call: TRBV6-5; cdr3_nt: TGTGCCAGCAGTTATCGGACAGCAGCTAGCACAGATACGCAGTATTTT; cdr3_aa: CASSYRTAASTDTQYF
cdr3_length: 12; j_call: TRBJ2-1; d_call: .; clone_size: few; v_call: TRBV29-1; cdr3_nt: TGCAGCGTTGAAGACGGAGCGGGTGAGCAGTTCTTC; cdr3_aa: CSVEDGAGEQFF
cdr3_length: 13; j_call: TRBJ2-5; d_call: .; clone_size: few; v_call: TRBV28; cdr3_nt: TGTGCCAGCAGGCCCCAGGGAGCAGAGACCCAGTACTTC; cdr3_aa: CASRPQGAETQYF
cdr3_length: 13; j_call: TRBJ1-3; d_call: .; clone_size: .; v_call: TRBV29-1; cdr3_nt: TGCAGCGGCCGAGAAAACTCTGGAAACACCATATATTTT; cdr3_aa: CSGRENSGNTIYF
cdr3_length: 14; j_call: TRBJ2-5; d_call: .; clone_size: .; v_call: TRBV5-1; cdr3_nt: TGCGCCAGCAGCTTGGTGCAGGGGAGAGAGACCCAGTACTTC; cdr3_aa: CASSLVQGRETQYF
cdr3_length: 14; j_call: TRBJ2-5; d_call: .; clone_size: .; v_call: TRBV5-1; cdr3_nt: TGCGCCAGCAGCCAGACATCCTGGGGAGAGACCCAGTACTTC; cdr3_aa: CASSQTSWGETQYF
cdr3_length: 16; j_call: TRBJ1-2; d_call: TRBD1; clone_size: .; v_call: TRBV5-1; cdr3_nt: TGCGCCAGCAGCGCCGGACAGGGGGCTGGGAGCTATGGCTACACCTTC; cdr3_aa: CASSAGQGAGSYGYTF
cdr3_length: 15; j_call: TRBJ1-2; d_call: .; clone_size: .; v_call: TRBV19; cdr3_nt: TGTGCCAGTAGTATGCAGATGGGACCAATTTATGGCTACACCTTC; cdr3_aa: CASSMQMGPIYGYTF
cdr3_length: 11; j_call: TRBJ2-7; d_call: .; clone_size: .; v_call: TRBV14; cdr3_nt: TGTGCCAGCAGCCAAACCGGTTGGCAGTACTTC; cdr3_aa: CASSQTGWQYF
cdr3_length: 13; j_call: TRBJ2-5; d_call: .; clone_size: .; v_call: TRBV7-9; cdr3_nt: TGTGCCAGCAGCTCCAGGAATCCCAGGACCCAGTACTTC; cdr3_aa: CASSSRNPRTQYF
cdr3_length: 16; j_call: TRBJ1-2; d_call: TRBD1; clone_size: .; v_call: TRBV7-9; cdr3_nt: TGTGCCAGCAGCCGCCAGTCCCAGGGGGCGAGCTATGGCTACACCTTC; cdr3_aa: CASSRQSQGASYGYTF
cdr3_length: 18; j_call: TRBJ1-1; d_call: .; clone_size: .; v_call: TRBV25-1; cdr3_nt: TGTGCCAGCAGCCCCCCGTACTTCGGGGCAGCGCGGAACACTGAAGCTTTCTTT; cdr3_aa: CASSPPYFGAARNTEAFF
cdr3_length: 13; j_call: TRBJ2-3; d_call: .; clone_size: few; v_call: TRBV30; cdr3_nt: TGTGCCTGGAGTTTCAAGGGGGGCGATACGCAGTATTTT; cdr3_aa: CAWSFKGGDTQYF
cdr3_length: 15; j_call: TRBJ1-5; d_call: TRBD1; clone_size: .; v_call: TRBV7-2; cdr3_nt: TGTGCCAGCAGCCGACAGGGGATTAGCAATCAGCCCCAGCATTTT; cdr3_aa: CASSRQGISNQPQHF
cdr3_length: 14; j_call: TRBJ2-5; d_call: .; clone_size: .; v_call: TRBV5-1; cdr3_nt: TGCGCCAGCAGCCCCGTCGGGCAGCAAGAGACCCAGTACTTC; cdr3_aa: CASSPVGQQETQYF
cdr3_length: 15; j_call: TRBJ2-1; d_call: TRBD1; clone_size: .; v_call: TRBV7-9; cdr3_nt: TGTGCCAGCAGCTTACGGGACAGGGGCAACAATGAGCAGTTCTTC; cdr3_aa: CASSLRDRGNNEQFF
cdr3_length: 15; j_call: TRBJ1-3; d_call: .; clone_size: few; v_call: TRBV30; cdr3_nt: TGTGCCTGGAGTGTAGGGGCTAGCTCTGGAAACACCATATATTTT; cdr3_aa: CAWSVGASSGNTIYF
cdr3_length: 14; j_call: TRBJ2-3; d_call: .; clone_size: few; v_call: TRBV2; cdr3_nt: TGTGCCAGCAGGAGACTAGATAGCACAGATACGCAGTATTTT; cdr3_aa: CASRRLDSTDTQYF
cdr3_length: 14; j_call: TRBJ1-6; d_call: .; clone_size: .; v_call: TRBV28; cdr3_nt: TGTGCCAGCAGCCACAGGAAAATCGATTCACCCCTCCACTTT; cdr3_aa: CASSHRKIDSPLHF
cdr3_length: 15; j_call: TRBJ1-4; d_call: .; clone_size: .; v_call: TRBV9; cdr3_nt: TGTGCCAGCAGCCCACGGGACGGCAAATGGGAAAAACTGTTTTTT; cdr3_aa: CASSPRDGKWEKLFF
cdr3_length: 15; j_call: TRBJ1-2; d_call: .; clone_size: .; v_call: TRBV7-9; cdr3_nt: TGTGCCAGCAGCTTGAGCGTTATTGGGGACCGGGGCTACACCTTC; cdr3_aa: CASSLSVIGDRGYTF
cdr3_length: 13; j_call: TRBJ1-2; d_call: .; clone_size: .; v_call: TRBV5-1; cdr3_nt: TGCGCCAGCAGCTTCGGGACAATGGATGGCTACACCTTC; cdr3_aa: CASSFGTMDGYTF
cdr3_length: 13; j_call: TRBJ1-2; d_call: .; clone_size: few; v_call: TRBV29-1; cdr3_nt: TGCAGCGTGACACAGGGTTTGGACTATGGCTACACCTTC; cdr3_aa: CSVTQGLDYGYTF
cdr3_length: 14; j_call: TRBJ2-1; d_call: .; clone_size: .; v_call: TRBV4-2; cdr3_nt: TGTGCCAGCAGCCAAGGAGTCTCCCTCAATGAGCAGTTCTTC; cdr3_aa: CASSQGVSLNEQFF
cdr3_length: 18; j_call: TRBJ2-3; d_call: TRBD2; clone_size: few; v_call: TRBV6-1; cdr3_nt: TGTGCCAGCAGTGATCTCCTACTAGCGGCCGGGCCGGGAGATACGCAGTATTTT; cdr3_aa: CASSDLLLAAGPGDTQYF
cdr3_length: 14; j_call: TRBJ1-4; d_call: .; clone_size: .; v_call: TRBV4-1; cdr3_nt: TGCGCCAGCAGCCAATTGGGGGGAGGTGAAAAACTGTTTTTT; cdr3_aa: CASSQLGGGEKLFF
cdr3_length: 15; j_call: TRBJ2-2; d_call: TRBD2; clone_size: few; v_call: TRBV28; cdr3_nt: TGTGCCAGCAGTGGTAGCGGGGCGAACACCGGGGAGCTGTTTTTT; cdr3_aa: CASSGSGANTGELFF
cdr3_length: 17; j_call: TRBJ2-1; d_call: TRBD2; clone_size: .; v_call: TRBV5-1; cdr3_nt: TGCGCCAGCAGCCTGAGCGGGGGGCTAAGCTCCTACAATGAGCAGTTCTTC; cdr3_aa: CASSLSGGLSSYNEQFF
cdr3_length: 17; j_call: TRBJ1-4; d_call: TRBD1; clone_size: .; v_call: TRBV27; cdr3_nt: TGTGCCAGCAGTCACCGGACAGGGGCTGCAACTAATGAAAAACTGTTTTTT; cdr3_aa: CASSHRTGAATNEKLFF
cdr3_length: 15; j_call: TRBJ2-7; d_call: .; clone_size: .; v_call: TRBV14; cdr3_nt: TGTGCCAGCAGCCGCCGCGGGGAACAAGCCTACGAGCAGTACTTC; cdr3_aa: CASSRRGEQAYEQYF
cdr3_length: 13; j_call: TRBJ2-7; d_call: .; clone_size: .; v_call: TRBV7-8; cdr3_nt: TGTGCCAGCAGCTCTCCGGACCGTGAGGAGCAGTACTTC; cdr3_aa: CASSSPDREEQYF
cdr3_length: 15; j_call: TRBJ2-4; d_call: TRBD1; clone_size: .; v_call: TRBV19; cdr3_nt: TGTGCCAGTAGCCGGACAGGGATAGCCAAAAACATTCAGTACTTC; cdr3_aa: CASSRTGIAKNIQYF
cdr3_length: 16; j_call: TRBJ2-5; d_call: .; clone_size: few; v_call: TRBV15; cdr3_nt: TGTGCCACCAGCAGAGAGCCCGTCGGGTATGGTGGGACCCAGTACTTC; cdr3_aa: CATSREPVGYGGTQYF
cdr3_length: 15; j_call: TRBJ2-5; d_call: TRBD2; clone_size: few; v_call: TRBV9; cdr3_nt: TGTGCCAGCAGCATTCGGGGGGTTGTAATGGAGACCCAGTACTTC; cdr3_aa: CASSIRGVVMETQYF
cdr3_length: 15; j_call: TRBJ2-2; d_call: TRBD2; clone_size: few; v_call: TRBV6-5; cdr3_nt: TGTGCCAGCAGCGGACTAGCGGGTAACACCGGGGAGCTGTTTTTT; cdr3_aa: CASSGLAGNTGELFF
cdr3_length: 13; j_call: TRBJ2-7; d_call: .; clone_size: .; v_call: TRBV30; cdr3_nt: TGTGCCTGGAGTGTTGAGGACGGGGGAAACCAGTACTTC; cdr3_aa: CAWSVEDGGNQYF
cdr3_length: 15; j_call: TRBJ2-1; d_call: TRBD2; clone_size: .; v_call: TRBV29-1; cdr3_nt: TGCAGCGCCGAGGGACTAGCGGGGGGGCACAATGAGCAGTTCTTC; cdr3_aa: CSAEGLAGGHNEQFF
cdr3_length: 14; j_call: TRBJ2-3; d_call: .; clone_size: few; v_call: TRBV9; cdr3_nt: TGTGCCAGCAGCGTAGAGGCAGGCACAGATACGCAGTATTTT; cdr3_aa: CASSVEAGTDTQYF
cdr3_length: 15; j_call: TRBJ1-4; d_call: .; clone_size: few; v_call: TRBV14; cdr3_nt: TGTGCCAGCAGCCAATTTGGGGTGAGAGGAGAAAAACTGTTTTTT; cdr3_aa: CASSQFGVRGEKLFF
cdr3_length: 14; j_call: TRBJ1-2; d_call: .; clone_size: few; v_call: TRBV9; cdr3_nt: TGTGCCAGCAGCAAAGGGGTACAGGACTATGGCTACACCTTC; cdr3_aa: CASSKGVQDYGYTF
cdr3_length: 13; j_call: TRBJ2-5; d_call: .; clone_size: few; v_call: TRBV2; cdr3_nt: TGTGCCAGCAGGGAGACTGCCGGCGAGACCCAGTACTTC; cdr3_aa: CASRETAGETQYF
cdr3_length: 15; j_call: TRBJ1-2; d_call: .; clone_size: .; v_call: TRBV9; cdr3_nt: TGTGCCAGCAGCGCCATGGAATCCGCTAACTATGGCTACACCTTC; cdr3_aa: CASSAMESANYGYTF